This TCR beta chain was sequenced during a study of blood T cell repertoires in COVID-19. At the level of the study: The origin of the acute and convalescent COVID-19 samples was the United States, Italy and Spain.

Some clones are missing from TCRdb's copy, which holds only in-frame ones; the method was immunoSEQ multiplex PCR. The sample lists 30,000 to 45,000 clones; 90% were seen once. Germline-derived CDR1 and CDR2 are SGHTA and FQGTGA. There are 15 residues in the CDR3. The V gene end was trimmed by 3 bases and the J gene end by 4 bases; junction bases not matched to a gene: 5. The chain recombines TRBV7-3 with TRBJ2-3; 9 nucleotides agree with TRBD2. The sample comprised peripheral blood. This TCR derives from a man aged 65 to 85 with acute or convalescent COVID-19. Here the CDR3 reads CASSFWAGGADTQYF. The CDR3 DNA reads TGTGCCAGCAGCTTCTGGGCGGGAGGGGCAGATACGCAGTATTTT.